A selection of T cell receptor beta chains follows, all from one sample in a study of blood T cell repertoires in COVID-19. Sequencing was performed with immunoSEQ multiplex PCR; in TCRdb, only in-frame clones are kept and a portion is missing. Seen here are some 150,000 clones, approximately 92% observed once, and the top ten hold 3%. Sample: peripheral blood. Receptor source: a woman aged 60-70 years with active COVID-19. CDR3s leave out the opening cysteine and the closing phenylalanine or tryptophan.

TRBV30,TRBJ2-3,12,AWSPGFSTDTQY
TRBV7-2,TRBJ2-7,12,ASRLRGATYEQY
TRBV11-3,TRBJ2-3,11,ASSLGATDTQY
TRBV7-8,TRBJ1-5,11,ASSLAGGQPQH
TRBV7-3,TRBJ2-5,13,ASSPLAGIKETQY
TRBV24-1,TRBJ2-5,13,ATSDSGTAKETQY
TRBV24-1,TRBJ2-3,14,ATSDWGRASTDTQY
TRBV28,TRBJ2-5,12,AIHSVRRGKTQY
TRBV28,TRBJ2-1,11,ATGRSGSDEQF
TRBV27,TRBJ2-7,12,ASSYSGSAYEQY
TRBV7-2,TRBJ2-4,11,ASSSPQDRGSY
TRBV6-1,TRBJ2-5,15,ASSAIGTSGSYGTQY
TRBV4-1,TRBJ2-6,17,ASSPGGASGRLWTNVLT
TRBV28,TRBJ2-6,15,ASSWGRALSGANVLT
TRBV5-4,TRBJ2-7,11,ASSVGTVYEQY
TRBV20-1,TRBJ2-7,12,SASIGTGGYEQY
TRBV7-3,TRBJ2-2,13,ASSLGPRGTGELF
TRBV18,TRBJ2-4,16,ASSPPGRRPVAKNIQY
TRBV21-1,TRBJ1-2,17,ASPKLGKDRGLKFSGYT
TRBV4-3,TRBJ1-2,12,ASSQGEQGYGYT
TRBV12-3/TRBV12-4,TRBJ2-5,10,ASAFGGETQY
TRBV5-1,TRBJ2-5,12,ASSPSGRRETQY
TRBV7-2,TRBJ2-3,11,ASSWGGADTQY
TRBV25-1,TRBJ2-3,13,ASSETGTSTDTQY
TRBV9,TRBJ2-1,14,ASSVEWGGRYNEQF
TRBV4-1,TRBJ2-1,15,ASSPRRGEVFVNEQF
TRBV18,TRBJ2-7,15,ASSPLVTSDSSYEQY
TRBV7-2,TRBJ1-2,14,ASSLATGAANYGYT
TRBV6-5,TRBJ1-6,12,ASSRDRGVSPLY
TRBV7-6,TRBJ1-6,14,ASSPGGPSINSPLH
TRBV5-5,TRBJ2-7,11,ASSSRQGYEQY
TRBV3-1/TRBV3-2,TRBJ2-3,16,ASSHYRGLAGSTDTQY
TRBV6-2/TRBV6-3,TRBJ2-1,16,ASSYNGGVAGPYNEQF
TRBV5-5,TRBJ2-6,14,ASSFRGASGANVLT
TRBV27,TRBJ2-7,11,ASSWGLGYEQY
TRBV24-1,TRBJ1-5,14,ATSSRQGPSNQPQH
TRBV6-5,TRBJ2-5,13,ASSYSKSRQETQY
TRBV19,TRBJ2-5,12,ASSIGTGRETQY
TRBV6-2/TRBV6-3,TRBJ1-2,11,ASSQDRVYGYT
TRBV5-5,TRBJ1-1,14,ASSSALARVNTEAF